Each of the 16 T cell receptor beta chains below was sequenced from the same sample in a study of cytotoxic CD8 clonotypes in ibrutinib-treated CLL. Using immunoSEQ multiplex PCR, the repertoire was profiled, and TCRdb retains in-frame clones only, with some absent. The sample lists over 70,000 clones, about four fifths occurring once. Sequencing used PBMCs, obtained after 12 months of ibrutinib treatment. The receptors derive from a human donor with chronic lymphocytic leukemia.

The V call is TRBV5-1, the J call TRBJ1-4; tentative D call: TRBD1 (6 bases). The germline V gene encodes CDR1 SGHRS and CDR2 YFSETQ. The germline V and J ends were trimmed by 6 bases and 7 bases, with 19 bases remaining between them. This CDR3 spans 15 amino acids. This CDR3 reads CASNPEGGFGEKLFF. CDR3 nucleotide sequence: TGCGCCAGCAACCCGGAGGGGGGTTTCGGTGAAAAACTGTTTTTT.

The rearrangement links TRBV19 to TRBJ2-7, with 11 positions matching TRBD1. Trimming removed 4 bases from V and 6 bases from J; junction bases left unmatched: 2. The germline V gene encodes CDR1 LNHDA and CDR2 SQIVND (reference sequence). This CDR3 contains 13 residues. The CDR3 sequence: CASSKDRGREQYF. For the CDR3, the DNA is TGTGCCAGTAGTAAGGACAGGGGGCGCGAGCAGTACTTC. Using reference TRBV19 and TRBJ2-7 for the parts outside the CDR3, the full variable domain is DGGITQSPKYLFRKEGQNVTLSCEQNLNHDAMYWYRQDPGQGLRLIYYSQIVNDFQKGDIAEGYSVSREKKESFPLTVTSAQKNPTAFYLCASSKDRGREQYFGPGTRLTVT.

The chain joins TRBV6-5 to TRBJ2-7; D not resolved. Germline V gene sequence: CDR1 MNHEY, CDR2 SVGAGI. With 5 bases removed from V and 1 base from J, the gap between germline ends came to 9 bases. The CDR3 runs to 13 residues. The CDR3 here is CASSGPRSYEQYF. The CDR3 DNA sequence: TGTGCCAGCAGTGGCCCTAGGTCCTACGAGCAGTACTTC.

The gene calls are TRBV28 and TRBJ2-1; D possibly corresponds to TRBD1 (5 bases). Germline CDR1 and CDR2: MDHEN and SYDVKM. The V gene lost 3 bases and the J gene lost 3 bases, with 12 bases spanning the gap. The CDR3 consists of 15 residues. Written as DNA, the CDR3 is TGTGCCAGCAGTTTGCGAGGCAGGGTCTACAATGAGCAGTTCTTC. Its protein is CASSLRGRVYNEQFF.

The chain carries TRBV11-3 and TRBJ1-1; no clear D. Trimming stripped 0 bases from V and 5 bases from J, with 10 bases between. Germline values: CDR1 SGHNT, CDR2 YENEEA. This CDR3 has 14 amino acids. This CDR3 is CASSLDGSRTEAFF. The CDR3 nucleotides read TGTGCCAGCAGCTTAGATGGGTCGAGAACTGAAGCTTTCTTT.

J is TRBJ1-2 and V is TRBV6-5; the D is unclear. Per the germline V gene, CDR1 is MNHEY and CDR2 is SVGAGI. The CDR3 is 14 residues long. V was shortened by 4 bases and J by 0 bases, with 9 bases between the two germline ends. This chain's CDR3 is CASSWSATNYGYTF. Written as DNA, the CDR3 is TGTGCCAGCAGTTGGTCAGCTACTAACTATGGCTACACCTTC.

The rearrangement uses TRBV5-3 and TRBJ2-7, with 7 bases identical to TRBD1. TRBV5-3 is annotated as an ORF whose role is uncertain. CDR3 length: 14 amino acids. Trimming cost V 7 bases and J 7 bases; bases outside gene matches: 14. The chain's CDR3 is CARADRDSAPEQYF. For the CDR3, the DNA is TGTGCCAGAGCAGACCGGGACAGTGCTCCGGAGCAGTACTTC.

In its sample, this clone ranks as medium-sized (0.01 to 0.1%). This chain uses TRBV10-3 with TRBJ1-5; 7 nucleotides line up with TRBD1. This CDR3 has 15 residues. Germline values: CDR1 ENHRY, CDR2 SYGVKD. After removal of 4 bases from V and 0 bases from J, the junction contained 3 bases not matched to a gene. CDR3 DNA: TGTGCCATCAGTGCAGGGGGTAATAGCAATCAGCCCCAGCATTTT. Its protein is CAISAGGNSNQPQHF.

The gene calls are TRBV7-9 and TRBJ1-4; 7 nucleotides line up with TRBD1. Per the germline V gene, CDR1 is SEHNR and CDR2 is FQNEAQ (reference sequence). The V gene end was trimmed by 5 bases and the J gene end by 0 bases; junction bases not matched to a gene: 9. The CDR3 extends over 17 amino acids. The CDR3 region is CASSSTTGTATNEKLFF. The DNA for the CDR3 is TGTGCCAGCAGCAGCACGACAGGGACTGCAACTAATGAAAAACTGTTTTTT.

V usage is TRBV7-8 and J usage is TRBJ1-1; D gene unclear. This CDR3 has 13 amino acids. V was trimmed by 2 bases and J by 9 bases, leaving 13 bases between them. Germline V gene sequence: CDR1 SGHVS, CDR2 FQNEAQ. The CDR3 bases are TGTGCCAGCAGCTTACAGGTGGTGGGGAAAGCTTTCTTT. Its protein product is CASSLQVVGKAFF.

The chain employs TRBV5-6 and TRBJ2-1; TRBD2 is a possible D gene (6 bases). Germline CDR1 SGHDT, CDR2 YYEEEE. V shed 3 bases and J shed 9 bases, with 13 bases lying between them. The length of the CDR3 is 13 residues. CDR3 residues: CASSWGVSSEQFF. DNA for the CDR3: TGTGCCAGCAGCTGGGGGGTTAGCAGTGAGCAGTTCTTC.

The chain employs TRBV27 and TRBJ2-1; TRBD2 matches 8 bases. There are 14 residues in the CDR3. Per the germline V gene, CDR1 is MNHEY and CDR2 is SMNVEV (reference sequence). V gave up 7 bases and J gave up 2 bases; unmatched junction bases: 4. CDR3: CASIPSGPYNEQFF. CDR3 sequence (DNA): TGTGCCAGCATCCCTAGCGGGCCCTACAATGAGCAGTTCTTC.

This chain connects TRBV5-1 to TRBJ2-7; D ambiguous. CDR3 length: 13 residues. Germline CDR1 and CDR2: SGHRS and YFSETQ. With 2 bases removed from V and 3 bases from J, the gap between germline ends came to 9 bases. As DNA, the CDR3 is TGCGCCAGCAGCTTCGGCAACGGCTACGAGCAGTACTTC. It specifies CASSFGNGYEQYF.

This clone was seen only once. V is TRBV11-2 and J is TRBJ2-3; 10 positions agree with TRBD2. Germline assignment: CDR1 SGHAT and CDR2 FQNNGV. After removal of 7 bases from V and 6 bases from J, the junction contained 10 bases not matched to a gene. The length of the CDR3 is 15 residues. The DNA of the CDR3 is TGTGCCAGCACCTGGGGGCTAGCGGGAGTGGATACGCAGTATTTT. Its protein is CASTWGLAGVDTQYF.

The chain employs TRBV6-5 and TRBJ1-2; possible D gene TRBD1, 6 bases. The CDR3 sequence is 13 residues long. Germline V gives CDR1 MNHEY, CDR2 SVGAGI. V lost 7 bases and J 4 bases, leaving 13 bases between the germline ends. CDR3 sequence: CASTQRGGYGYTF. For the CDR3, the DNA is TGTGCCAGCACCCAGAGGGGGGGCTATGGCTACACCTTC.

The V call is TRBV18, the J call TRBJ2-7; TRBD1 aligns across 10 bases. CDR1 is KGHSH, CDR2 LQKENI, per germline. The V and J ends lost 0 bases and 12 bases, in that order; junction bases with no gene match: 8. There are 14 residues in the CDR3. Here the CDR3 DNA reads TGTGCCAGCTCACCACCGGGGACAGGGGATATCTCGTACTTC. It yields the protein CASSPPGTGDISYF.